This T cell receptor beta chain was captured in a study of blood T cell repertoires in COVID-19. In the original workflow: Using reference gene primer amplification, nucleated cell counts were estimated. The method was immunoSEQ multiplex PCR; TCRdb's version includes in-frame clones alone and lacks a portion of them. The D gene and trimming were derived from the DNA, and the V and J assignments and clone size from that table. The table shows hundreds of thousands of clones, with around 90% occurring only once. CDR1 and CDR2 (germline): KGHDR, SFDVKD. The CDR3 is made up of 15 amino acids. The V end was cut by 7 bases, the J end by 4 bases, with 15 bases between.

The receptor was derived from a woman between 18 and 30 years old who had recovered from COVID-19. Sequenced sample: peripheral blood. This chain links TRBV24-1 with TRBJ2-2; maybe TRBD1 (6 bases). CDR3 residues: CATSRTDAFTGELFF. The DNA for the CDR3 is TGTGCCACCAGCCGGACAGATGCCTTCACCGGGGAGCTGTTTTTT.